Included here is one T cell receptor (beta chain) sequence, with context. Its antigen is currently unknown. As TCR cDNA was made by 5'RACE template switching, a universal primer site and UMIs were added. TCRdb independently ran MiXCR on the 5' RACE reads; one entry per CDR3 protein. The data contain some 600,000 distinct CDR3 sequences, 12% of them singletons. These data are taken from a study of T cells after yellow fever vaccination. Broader study findings: Weaker in magnitude, the secondary response showed a faster peak on day 5 versus 15. A small proportion of clonotypes was detected in both the CD4 and CD8 compartments.

Trimming cost V 8 bases and J 11 bases; bases outside gene matches: 12. This CDR3 has 12 residues. Germline V CDR1 and CDR2: WNHNN, SYGVQD (reference sequence). The specimen was PBMCs, collected on the day of the yellow fever booster vaccination. The clonotype originates from a man younger than 40 who received the YFV17D yellow fever vaccine. The V gene is TRBV10-1, the J gene TRBJ2-7; 7 positions match TRBD1. The chain's CDR3 is CASDRYRDSEYF. The DNA for the CDR3 is TGCGCCAGCGATCGCTATCGGGACAGCGAGTACTTC.